This is a list of T cell receptor beta chains from one sample in a study of T cell responses to AZD1222 COVID-19 vaccine. Assay: immunoSEQ multiplex PCR; the TCRdb copy retains only in-frame clones and omits some. The data hold about 82,000 clones, with more than 85% observed a single time. The input for sequencing was peripheral blood, taken on day 0 of AZD1222 vaccination. Receptor source: an adult in good health. Both conserved end residues are part of each CDR3. The D gene is left open where the match is weak. The size of a clone is reported for some rows only, either as once, few or many, or as a class for expanded clones.

clone size	J gene	D gene	V gene	CDR3 protein	CDR3 DNA
.	TRBJ2-7	.	TRBV6-2/TRBV6-3	CASSPSGGSREQYF	TGTGCCAGCAGCCCCTCAGGGGGGTCTCGCGAGCAGTACTTC
few	TRBJ1-2	.	TRBV9	CASSVAVDYGYTF	TGTGCCAGCAGCGTAGCGGTGGACTATGGCTACACCTTC
.	TRBJ1-6	.	TRBV14	CASSPGQRNSPLHF	TGTGCCAGCAGCCCCGGACAGAGAAATTCACCCCTCCACTTT
once	TRBJ1-5	TRBD1	TRBV5-5	CASSSSTGKDRSNQPQHF	TGTGCCAGCAGCTCCTCGACAGGGAAGGATAGGAGCAATCAGCCCCAGCATTTT
.	TRBJ2-7	TRBD2	TRBV5-1	CASSWRGGGPYEQYF	TGCGCCAGCAGCTGGAGGGGCGGGGGGCCCTACGAGCAGTACTTC
.	TRBJ1-2	TRBD1	TRBV7-3	CASSPQGGFYGYTF	TGTGCCAGCAGCCCGCAAGGGGGCTTCTATGGCTACACCTTC
.	TRBJ2-5	TRBD2	TRBV19	CASNSGGQQETQYF	TGTGCCAGTAATAGCGGGGGCCAACAAGAGACCCAGTACTTC
.	TRBJ2-7	TRBD1	TRBV24-1	CAASGQGNDEQYF	TGTGCCGCCTCGGGACAGGGTAACGACGAGCAGTACTTC
few	TRBJ1-2	.	TRBV19	CASSMWDSATRGYTF	TGTGCCAGTAGTATGTGGGACTCCGCGACGAGGGGCTACACCTTC
once	TRBJ2-3	TRBD2	TRBV15	CATSRGTSGGIRTDTQYF	TGTGCCACCAGCAGAGGGACTAGCGGGGGGATCCGCACAGATACGCAGTATTTT
.	TRBJ1-5	TRBD1	TRBV19	CASSMQGAGQPQHF	TGTGCCAGTAGTATGCAGGGGGCAGGTCAGCCCCAGCATTTT
.	TRBJ1-5	TRBD1	TRBV10-3	CAISLGQAGNQPQHF	TGTGCCATCAGCCTCGGACAGGCTGGCAATCAGCCCCAGCATTTT
.	TRBJ2-7	.	TRBV3-1/TRBV3-2	CASSQVSHEQYF	TGTGCCAGCAGCCAAGTTAGCCACGAGCAGTACTTC
.	TRBJ2-6	.	TRBV27	CASSSQFSGANVLTF	TGTGCCAGCAGTTCGCAGTTCTCTGGGGCCAACGTCCTGACTTTC
few	TRBJ1-1	.	TRBV12-3/TRBV12-4	CASSFGTAEAFF	TGTGCCAGCAGTTTTGGGACGGCGGAAGCTTTCTTT
.	TRBJ2-3	TRBD2	TRBV11-3	CASSLVAGGSDTQYF	TGTGCCAGCAGCTTAGTTGCGGGGGGATCAGATACGCAGTATTTT
.	TRBJ1-5	.	TRBV10-3	CAISEPTFSNQPQHF	TGTGCCATCAGTGAGCCGACGTTTAGCAATCAGCCCCAGCATTTT
.	TRBJ2-1	.	TRBV4-3	CASSQEAYNEQFF	TGCGCCAGCAGCCAAGAAGCGTACAATGAGCAGTTCTTC
.	TRBJ2-5	.	TRBV27	CASSRRYQETQYF	TGTGCCAGCAGCCGGAGGTACCAAGAGACCCAGTACTTC
.	TRBJ2-2	.	TRBV10-3	CAIREQAATGELFF	TGTGCCATCAGGGAACAGGCGGCCACCGGGGAGCTGTTTTTT
.	TRBJ1-1	.	TRBV6-1	CASSEIGSYTEAFF	TGTGCCAGCAGTGAAATTGGGAGTTACACTGAAGCTTTCTTT
.	TRBJ1-1	.	TRBV7-6	CASSLRDGTPTEAFF	TGTGCCAGCAGCTTAAGGGACGGGACCCCCACTGAAGCTTTCTTT
.	TRBJ2-1	.	TRBV7-3	CASSLGRYNEQFF	TGTGCCAGCAGCTTAGGGAGATACAATGAGCAGTTCTTC
.	TRBJ1-3	.	TRBV28	CASSLMRGVGNTIYF	TGTGCCAGCAGTTTAATGAGGGGGGTTGGAAACACCATATATTTT
once	TRBJ1-1	.	TRBV6-5	CASRPPGLNTEAFF	TGTGCCAGCAGGCCCCCCGGGCTGAACACTGAAGCTTTCTTT